A selection of T cell receptor beta chains follows, all from one sample in a study of cytomegalovirus exposure and HLA in healthy donors. Using immunoSEQ multiplex PCR, the repertoire was profiled, and TCRdb retains in-frame clones only, with some absent. The sample has 130,000 to 150,000 clones, 78% seen once; the top ten hold 2.5% to 3.5%. Sequencing input: PBMCs. The receptors derive from a male donor in good health and CMV-seronegative. Each CDR3 is given with its conserved first and last residue. The D gene is left open where the match is weak. Expanded clones get a size class; other rows say once, few or many, or leave the size out.

v_gene,abundance,j_gene,d_gene,CDR3nt,CDR3aa
TRBV5-1,.,TRBJ2-3,.,TGCGCCAGCAGCTTGGTCGGGACAGATACGCAGTATTTT,CASSLVGTDTQYF
TRBV18,.,TRBJ2-7,TRBD1,TGTGCCAGCTCACTCCGGGACAGATCCTACGAGCAGTACTTC,CASSLRDRSYEQYF
TRBV10-3,.,TRBJ2-3,TRBD2,TGTGCCATCAGTGAGACTTGGTCTAGCGGGAGGGCCTGGGGAGATACGCAGTATTTT,CAISETWSSGRAWGDTQYF
TRBV27,.,TRBJ1-2,TRBD1,TGTGCCAGCAGTTGGCAGGGGGCACCTTTTTATGGCTACACCTTC,CASSWQGAPFYGYTF
TRBV29-1,.,TRBJ1-2,TRBD1,TGCAGCGTCCGAGGGACAGGGGTACATGGCTACCCCTTC,CSVRGTGVHGYPF
TRBV5-1,few,TRBJ2-5,.,TGCGCCAGCAGCTTGGCTGGGGGGGAGACCCAGTACTTC,CASSLAGGETQYF
TRBV6-1,.,TRBJ1-1,.,TGTGCCAGCAGTGAACCCATCAGGGGTTATAGCGAAGCTTTCTTT,CASSEPIRGYSEAFF
TRBV18,.,TRBJ2-7,.,TGTGCCAGCTCACCACCGGTTGGCCGAACAGAGCAGTACTTC,CASSPPVGRTEQYF
TRBV30,.,TRBJ2-1,TRBD2,TGTGCCTGGAGTCTGGGACTAGCGGGAAACAATGAGCAGTTCTTC,CAWSLGLAGNNEQFF
TRBV19,.,TRBJ2-7,TRBD1,TGTGCCAGTAGCACCCCCTCGGACAGGACGCGCACCTACGAGCAGTACTTC,CASSTPSDRTRTYEQYF